The rows below give T cell receptor beta chains drawn from one sample of a study of identical twins. TCRdb fed the 5' RACE reads into MiXCR, producing one record per CDR3 protein. The table has fewer than 500,000 distinct CDR3 sequences, approximately 15% seen once. These records were also assigned to another study, of yellow fever vaccine responses in identical twins.

Sequenced input: CD4+ T cells sorted from blood. These receptors originate from a woman younger than 30 in good health. The CDR3 runs from the conserved cysteine through the conserved F or W. A D gene is named only where the DNA matches it firmly. Only some rows state a clone size, as once, few, many or a class for expanded clones.

d_gene: .
len: 15
v_gene: TRBV12-3/TRBV12-4
j_gene: TRBJ1-5
abundance: .
CDR3aa: CASSFGLSSNQPQHF
CDR3nt: TGTGCCAGCAGTTTTGGCCTGTCTAGCAATCAGCCCCAGCATTTT

d_gene: .
len: 13
v_gene: TRBV20-1
j_gene: TRBJ2-7
abundance: .
CDR3aa: CSAREASVHEQYF
CDR3nt: TGCAGTGCTAGAGAGGCTAGCGTGCACGAGCAGTACTTC

d_gene: TRBD2
len: 16
v_gene: TRBV7-2
j_gene: TRBJ2-3
abundance: many
CDR3aa: CASSFGLAGSTDTQYF
CDR3nt: TGTGCCAGCAGCTTCGGGCTAGCGGGAAGCACAGATACGCAGTATTTT

d_gene: TRBD1
len: 16
v_gene: TRBV7-8
j_gene: TRBJ2-3
abundance: few
CDR3aa: CASSPRTGGDTDTQYF
CDR3nt: TGTGCCAGCAGCCCTCGGACAGGGGGTGACACAGATACGCAGTATTTT

d_gene: TRBD2
len: 14
v_gene: TRBV5-1
j_gene: TRBJ2-1
abundance: few
CDR3aa: CASSSAAGDNEQFF
CDR3nt: TGCGCCAGCAGCTCGGCCGCGGGGGACAATGAGCAGTTCTTC

d_gene: .
len: 13
v_gene: TRBV5-5
j_gene: TRBJ2-3
abundance: .
CDR3aa: CASSRPQTDTQYF
CDR3nt: TGTGCCAGCAGCCGCCCCCAGACAGATACGCAGTATTTT

d_gene: .
len: 12
v_gene: TRBV3-1
j_gene: TRBJ2-1
abundance: many
CDR3aa: CASSQVGNEQFF
CDR3nt: TGTGCCAGCAGCCAAGTTGGCAATGAGCAGTTCTTC

d_gene: .
len: 13
v_gene: TRBV10-3
j_gene: TRBJ2-4
abundance: .
CDR3aa: CAISEWGETIQYF
CDR3nt: TGTGCCATCAGTGAGTGGGGAGAGACTATTCAGTACTTC

d_gene: .
len: 15
v_gene: TRBV5-1
j_gene: TRBJ2-5
abundance: .
CDR3aa: CASSLGPGSGETQYF
CDR3nt: TGCGCCAGCAGCTTGGGGCCGGGTAGTGGAGAGACCCAGTACTTC

d_gene: TRBD1
len: 12
v_gene: TRBV24-1
j_gene: TRBJ2-7
abundance: few
CDR3aa: CATSPGGREQYF
CDR3nt: TGTGCCACCAGCCCAGGGGGTCGCGAGCAGTACTTC

d_gene: .
len: 15
v_gene: TRBV6-1
j_gene: TRBJ1-3
abundance: .
CDR3aa: CASSGQRSSGNTIYF
CDR3nt: TGTGCCAGCAGCGGACAGCGATCCTCTGGAAACACCATATATTTT

d_gene: .
len: 13
v_gene: TRBV6-2/TRBV6-3
j_gene: TRBJ1-6
abundance: .
CDR3aa: CATSTGHLSPLHF
CDR3nt: TGTGCCACTTCGACGGGACACCTCTCACCCCTCCACTTT

d_gene: TRBD1
len: 15
v_gene: TRBV6-2/TRBV6-3
j_gene: TRBJ2-3
abundance: many
CDR3aa: CASSEETGAADTQYF
CDR3nt: TGTGCCAGCAGTGAGGAGACAGGGGCGGCAGATACGCAGTATTTT

d_gene: TRBD1
len: 14
v_gene: TRBV29-1
j_gene: TRBJ2-7
abundance: many
CDR3aa: CSVVWGDRVYEQYF
CDR3nt: TGCAGCGTTGTTTGGGGGGACAGGGTCTACGAGCAGTACTTC

d_gene: .
len: 14
v_gene: TRBV3-1
j_gene: TRBJ1-2
abundance: .
CDR3aa: CASSQEGGTYGYTF
CDR3nt: TGTGCCAGCAGCCAAGAAGGGGGGACCTATGGCTACACCTTC

d_gene: .
len: 16
v_gene: TRBV7-9
j_gene: TRBJ2-3
abundance: few
CDR3aa: CASSKASLYRTDTQYF
CDR3nt: TGTGCCAGCAGCAAGGCCAGCCTATACCGCACAGATACGCAGTATTTT

d_gene: TRBD1
len: 16
v_gene: TRBV20-1
j_gene: TRBJ2-2
abundance: few
CDR3aa: CSARPRGRKNTGELFF
CDR3nt: TGCAGTGCTAGACCTAGGGGGCGTAAGAACACCGGGGAGCTGTTTTTT

d_gene: TRBD1
len: 15
v_gene: TRBV12-3/TRBV12-4
j_gene: TRBJ1-1
abundance: few
CDR3aa: CASSSTGRGRTEAFF
CDR3nt: TGTGCCAGCAGCTCGACGGGAAGGGGGCGGACTGAAGCTTTCTTT

d_gene: TRBD2
len: 16
v_gene: TRBV12-3/TRBV12-4
j_gene: TRBJ2-3
abundance: .
CDR3aa: CASSLAWPAGGDTQYF
CDR3nt: TGTGCCAGCAGTTTAGCGTGGCCGGCGGGAGGAGATACGCAGTATTTT

d_gene: TRBD1
len: 16
v_gene: TRBV3-1
j_gene: TRBJ1-1
abundance: few
CDR3aa: CASSQASGQGATEAFF
CDR3nt: TGTGCCAGCAGCCAAGCTTCGGGACAGGGGGCCACTGAAGCTTTCTTT

d_gene: TRBD1
len: 17
v_gene: TRBV12-5
j_gene: TRBJ2-6
abundance: .
CDR3aa: CASGLAETGFGANVLTF
CDR3nt: TGTGCTAGTGGTTTGGCCGAGACAGGGTTTGGGGCCAACGTCCTGACTTTC

d_gene: TRBD2
len: 14
v_gene: TRBV20-1
j_gene: TRBJ2-1
abundance: .
CDR3aa: CSASPSGGTNEQFF
CDR3nt: TGCAGTGCTAGCCCCAGCGGGGGGACCAATGAGCAGTTCTTC

d_gene: TRBD1
len: 14
v_gene: TRBV6-5
j_gene: TRBJ2-1
abundance: few
CDR3aa: CASSYLGQGREQFF
CDR3nt: TGTGCCAGCAGTTACCTGGGACAGGGTCGTGAGCAGTTCTTC

d_gene: TRBD1
len: 14
v_gene: TRBV5-1
j_gene: TRBJ1-1
abundance: few
CDR3aa: CASSPGQGATEAFF
CDR3nt: TGCGCCAGCAGCCCCGGACAGGGGGCCACTGAAGCTTTCTTT

d_gene: .
len: 15
v_gene: TRBV6-5
j_gene: TRBJ1-2
abundance: many
CDR3aa: CASSYIGGTNYGYTF
CDR3nt: TGTGCCAGCAGTTACATAGGGGGAACTAACTATGGCTACACCTTC

d_gene: TRBD2
len: 15
v_gene: TRBV7-2
j_gene: TRBJ2-3
abundance: .
CDR3aa: CASSRKTSVTDTQYF
CDR3nt: TGTGCCAGCAGCAGAAAGACTAGCGTCACAGATACGCAGTATTTT

d_gene: .
len: 15
v_gene: TRBV2
j_gene: TRBJ2-5
abundance: .
CDR3aa: CASSGEAPGIGTQYF
CDR3nt: TGTGCCAGCAGTGGTGAGGCACCGGGGATTGGGACCCAGTACTTC

d_gene: .
len: 15
v_gene: TRBV28
j_gene: TRBJ2-7
abundance: many
CDR3aa: CATQVGVLTSYEQYF
CDR3nt: TGTGCCACCCAGGTGGGCGTCCTAACTTCCTACGAGCAGTACTTC

d_gene: .
len: 15
v_gene: TRBV6-1
j_gene: TRBJ2-2
abundance: few
CDR3aa: CASSPWRVNTGELFF
CDR3nt: TGTGCCAGCAGTCCGTGGCGGGTGAACACCGGGGAGCTGTTTTTT

d_gene: .
len: 13
v_gene: TRBV12-3/TRBV12-4
j_gene: TRBJ2-5
abundance: .
CDR3aa: CASTAQYQETQYF
CDR3nt: TGTGCCAGCACCGCCCAGTACCAAGAGACCCAGTACTTC

d_gene: TRBD2
len: 14
v_gene: TRBV6-2/TRBV6-3
j_gene: TRBJ2-7
abundance: many
CDR3aa: CASSYLAGAYEQYF
CDR3nt: TGTGCCAGCAGCTACCTAGCGGGGGCCTACGAGCAGTACTTC

d_gene: TRBD1
len: 18
v_gene: TRBV6-9
j_gene: TRBJ2-2
abundance: .
CDR3aa: CASSYPRTGIENTGELFF
CDR3nt: TGTGCCAGCAGTTACCCACGGACAGGGATTGAGAACACCGGGGAGCTGTTTTTT

d_gene: TRBD2
len: 15
v_gene: TRBV5-1
j_gene: TRBJ2-1
abundance: .
CDR3aa: CASSLTGTRPNEQFF
CDR3nt: TGCGCCAGCAGCTTAACCGGGACTAGGCCCAATGAGCAGTTCTTC

d_gene: .
len: 15
v_gene: TRBV20-1
j_gene: TRBJ2-1
abundance: .
CDR3aa: CSAPGRTRTINEQFF
CDR3nt: TGCAGTGCTCCGGGGAGGACTCGGACAATCAATGAGCAGTTCTTC

d_gene: .
len: 16
v_gene: TRBV20-1
j_gene: TRBJ2-2
abundance: .
CDR3aa: CSARQTGSGNTGELFF
CDR3nt: TGCAGTGCTAGGCAAACAGGGTCAGGGAACACCGGGGAGCTGTTTTTT

d_gene: .
len: 12
v_gene: TRBV20-1
j_gene: TRBJ2-1
abundance: few
CDR3aa: CSARLTMGEQFF
CDR3nt: TGCAGTGCTAGGCTAACTATGGGGGAGCAGTTCTTC

d_gene: .
len: 17
v_gene: TRBV19
j_gene: TRBJ2-4
abundance: .
CDR3aa: CASSLAGDGVAKNIQYF
CDR3nt: TGTGCCAGTAGTCTGGCTGGGGACGGGGTGGCCAAAAACATTCAGTACTTC

d_gene: .
len: 12
v_gene: TRBV12-3/TRBV12-4
j_gene: TRBJ1-2
abundance: many
CDR3aa: CASSSRYYGYTF
CDR3nt: TGTGCCAGCAGTTCGAGGTACTATGGCTACACCTTC

d_gene: .
len: 14
v_gene: TRBV28
j_gene: TRBJ2-5
abundance: .
CDR3aa: CASSLSQRSETQYF
CDR3nt: TGTGCCAGCAGTTTAAGTCAGCGGTCGGAGACCCAGTACTTC

d_gene: .
len: 14
v_gene: TRBV2
j_gene: TRBJ1-4
abundance: few
CDR3aa: CASSEIREGEKLFF
CDR3nt: TGTGCCAGCAGTGAAATCAGGGAAGGTGAAAAACTGTTTTTT

d_gene: .
len: 16
v_gene: TRBV6-5
j_gene: TRBJ2-6
abundance: .
CDR3aa: CASSYVDRSGANVLTF
CDR3nt: TGTGCCAGCAGTTACGTGGACAGATCTGGGGCCAACGTCCTGACTTTC

d_gene: TRBD2
len: 14
v_gene: TRBV5-1
j_gene: TRBJ2-7
abundance: once
CDR3aa: CASSPAAGDGEQYF
CDR3nt: TGCGCCAGCAGCCCCGCCGCGGGAGACGGCGAGCAGTACTTC

d_gene: .
len: 12
v_gene: TRBV10-3
j_gene: TRBJ2-5
abundance: .
CDR3aa: CAISEERSTQYF
CDR3nt: TGTGCCATCAGCGAAGAGAGGTCCACCCAGTACTTC

d_gene: .
len: 11
v_gene: TRBV3-1
j_gene: TRBJ2-7
abundance: .
CDR3aa: CASSQVGQQYF
CDR3nt: TGTGCCAGCAGCCAAGTAGGGCAGCAGTACTTC

d_gene: .
len: 12
v_gene: TRBV12-3/TRBV12-4
j_gene: TRBJ2-3
abundance: .
CDR3aa: CASSFVSDTQYF
CDR3nt: TGTGCCAGCAGTTTTGTTTCCGATACGCAGTATTTT

d_gene: .
len: 13
v_gene: TRBV28
j_gene: TRBJ2-1
abundance: .
CDR3aa: CASRDDAYNEQFF
CDR3nt: TGTGCCAGCAGGGACGATGCCTACAATGAGCAGTTCTTC

d_gene: TRBD2
len: 13
v_gene: TRBV28
j_gene: TRBJ2-7
abundance: .
CDR3aa: CASRAGDPGEQYF
CDR3nt: TGTGCCAGCAGAGCGGGGGACCCCGGCGAGCAGTACTTC

d_gene: TRBD2
len: 15
v_gene: TRBV6-2/TRBV6-3
j_gene: TRBJ2-3
abundance: .
CDR3aa: CASSFRLASTDTQYF
CDR3nt: TGTGCCAGCAGTTTCCGACTAGCCAGCACAGATACGCAGTATTTT

d_gene: .
len: 14
v_gene: TRBV9
j_gene: TRBJ2-1
abundance: few
CDR3aa: CASSPESPAYEQFF
CDR3nt: TGTGCCAGCAGCCCAGAGAGCCCCGCCTACGAGCAGTTCTTC

d_gene: TRBD2
len: 15
v_gene: TRBV4-3
j_gene: TRBJ2-2
abundance: .
CDR3aa: CASRSDGGVSGELFF
CDR3nt: TGCGCCAGCAGATCAGATGGGGGGGTTTCCGGGGAGCTGTTTTTT

d_gene: TRBD2
len: 15
v_gene: TRBV12-3/TRBV12-4
j_gene: TRBJ2-4
abundance: many
CDR3aa: CASSRLAGVKNIQYF
CDR3nt: TGTGCCAGCAGCAGACTAGCGGGAGTCAAAAACATTCAGTACTTC

d_gene: .
len: 15
v_gene: TRBV28
j_gene: TRBJ1-5
abundance: few
CDR3aa: CASSFRGTPNQPQHF
CDR3nt: TGTGCCAGCAGTTTCAGAGGCACTCCCAATCAGCCCCAGCATTTT